These 9 T cell receptor beta chains originate from one sample sequenced in a study of T cell responses to AZD1222 COVID-19 vaccine. The table came from immunoSEQ multiplex PCR; TCRdb's copy has only in-frame clones and leaves some out. This table holds 35,000 to 50,000 clones, around 80% found once. The specimen comprised peripheral blood, sampled 28 days after the second dose of the MenACWY control vaccine. The receptors stem from an adult who received the MenACWY meningococcal vaccine as a control.

The chain uses TRBV23-1 and TRBJ1-6, with TRBD1 as a possible D gene (5 bases). TRBV23-1 is an open reading frame whose function is uncertain. The CDR3 is 19 amino acids. V lost 2 bases and J lost 0, with 17 bases in between. DNA for the CDR3: TGCGCCAGCAGTCAAAAAGAAAGGGGTTCTAGCTCCTATAATTCACCCCTCCACTTT. Residues: CASSQKERGSSSYNSPLHF.

The V and J genes are TRBV7-2 and TRBJ2-2, with D possibly matching TRBD2 (7 bases). CDR3 size: 15 residues. Germline V lookup: CDR1 SGHTA, CDR2 FQGNSA. Trimming shortened V by 3 bases and J by 6 bases, and 14 bases separated the two germline ends. CDR3: CASSFPRGAAGELFF. Here the CDR3 DNA reads TGTGCCAGCAGCTTCCCCCGGGGGGCTGCCGGGGAGCTGTTTTTT. The full variable domain, its missing parts supplied by reference TRBV7-2 and TRBJ2-2, is GAGVSQSPSNKVTEKGKDVELRCDPISGHTALYWYRQSLGQGLEFLIYFQGNSAPDKSGLPSDRFSAERTGGSVSTLTIQRTQQEDSAVYLCASSFPRGAAGELFFGEGSRLTVL.

The chain's CDR3 is CASSAARAGTGTNYGYTF. The CDR3 nucleotides read TGTGCCAGCAGCGCAGCGAGGGCAGGGACAGGAACTAACTATGGCTACACCTTC. V gene TRBV9 combines with J gene TRBJ1-2, with 8 bases matching TRBD1. The CDR3 is 18 residues long. V gave up 3 bases and J gave up 0 bases; unmatched junction bases: 13. Germline CDR1 and CDR2: SGDLS and YYNGEE.

This clone was seen more than once but under ten times. V and J are TRBV10-3 and TRBJ1-5, with a tentative D call TRBD1 (6 bases). The V end lost 0 bases, the J end lost 7 bases, and 19 bases lay between the germline ends. CDR3 length equals 17 residues. Germline CDR1 and CDR2: ENHRY and SYGVKD. The CDR3 loop reads CAISESIKGGAQQPQHF. The DNA of the CDR3 is TGTGCCATCAGTGAGTCGATCAAGGGGGGCGCCCAGCAGCCCCAGCATTTT.

The gene calls are TRBV28 and TRBJ2-1; D possibly corresponds to TRBD2 (6 bases). Germline CDR1 and CDR2: MDHEN and SYDVKM. The CDR3 consists of 16 residues. Between the trimmed V and J ends, which lost 2 bases and 4 bases, there was a span of 15 bases. Written as DNA, the CDR3 is TGTGCCAGCAGTTTAGTAATACAGCGGGTTTACAATGAGCAGTTCTTC. Translation gives CASSLVIQRVYNEQFF. Full variable domain (missing parts from reference TRBV28 and TRBJ2-1): DVKVTQSSRYLVKRTGEKVFLECVQDMDHENMFWYRQDPGLGLRLIYFSYDVKMKEKGDIPEGYSVSREKKERFSLILESASTNQTSMYLCASSLVIQRVYNEQFFGPGTRLTVL.

The V and J genes are TRBV5-1 and TRBJ2-5; TRBD2 matches at 15 bases. Trimming at V came to 0 bases and at J to 2 bases, leaving 2 bases not matched to a gene. The germline CDR1 and CDR2 sequences are SGHRS and YFSETQ. This CDR3 is built from 17 residues. Here the CDR3 DNA reads TGCGCCAGCAGCTTGGCCGGGACTAGCGGGGGGCAAGAGACCCAGTACTTC. Translation: CASSLAGTSGGQETQYF.

This clone turned up a few times. The V call is TRBV30, the J call TRBJ2-3; D is ambiguous. The CDR3 sequence is 12 residues long. From germline, CDR1 is GTSNPN and CDR2 SVGIG (reference sequence). Trimming removed 6 bases at V and 0 bases at J, with 7 bases between. The CDR3 sequence is CACKGSTDTQYF. The CDR3 DNA is TGTGCCTGTAAAGGGAGCACAGATACGCAGTATTTT.

The chain uses TRBV12-3 or TRBV12-4 and TRBJ1-6; no reliable D call. CDR3 length: 13 residues. Trimming removed 8 bases at V and 0 bases at J, with 5 bases between. CDR3 nucleotides: TGTGCCAGCTCGAGCTCCTATAATTCACCCCTCCACTTT. Its translation: CASSSSYNSPLHF.

This clone has at least ten counts. This chain connects TRBV14 to TRBJ2-7, with D hard to call. This CDR3 is built from 13 residues. The V end was cut by 3 bases, the J end by 0 bases, with 6 bases between. The germline CDR1 and CDR2 sequences are SGHDN and FVKESK. DNA of the CDR3: TGTGCCAGCAGCCAGGACCGCTCCTACGAGCAGTACTTC. Translating gives CASSQDRSYEQYF.